This TCR beta chain was identified in a study of shared clonotypes between healthy human individuals (dated by TCRdb to 2018 to 2021). Turning to the overall study: The cohort included three men and two women between 18 and 49 years of age. For each donor, three plates each were used for CD4 naive and CD4 memory, two plates were used for CD8 naive, and one plate was used for CD8 memory. Blood TCR repertoires of about 5 healthy adults were deeply sequenced to estimate repertoire size and the extent of clonotype sharing between individuals. To increase sequencing depth and limit assay-specific biases, TCR repertoire library preparation and sequencing were carried out by different laboratories using diverse techniques. Between about 0.94 and 8.9 billion PBMCs per donor were obtained by leukapheresis.

The donors were healthy, HIV-negative adults who had no recently reported acute infections or vaccinations. Only Caucasian adults living in Nashville, Tennessee, USA were represented among the donors. CD4+ T cells were enriched by magnetic negative selection; naive cells were then positively selected on CD45RA, and the negative fraction formed the memory subset. Blood was collected by leukapheresis, and PBMCs were isolated by Ficoll-Histopaque density gradient centrifugation and then cryopreserved in liquid nitrogen vapor phase. Analytical flow cytometry was used to check the purity and quantity of every magnetically sorted T cell population. Genomic DNA was isolated from each sorted fraction and quantified by UV absorbance on a Nanodrop 2000c. The trim is 4 bases for V and 4 bases for J, with a gap of 14 bases between the germline ends. The CDR3 has 14 amino acids, counting the end cysteine and phenylalanine. The entry retains the CDR3 DNA only, 42 bases that are in frame from base 1.

In the case of this clone: Its antigen is not yet known. No base quality information exists; no much larger clone differs at one position.

Summary of the overall study and its limitations: Sampling was limited to blood, and TCR repertoires in tissue likely differ from TCR repertoires in blood. Compared with non-shared clonotypes, the clonotypes found in all four sorted-subset donors had higher generation probabilities. Larger estimated clonotype richness was generally found for naive subsets than for memory subsets. Because the study included a small number of donors, the genetic and exposure-history diversity represented was limited. Across a few donors, around 5.4% of naive CD4, roughly 3.5% of naive CD8, approximately 2.5% of memory CD4, and under 0.45% of memory CD8 clonotypes were shared. Pairwise subsampling led to the expectation that sequencing depth would affect the degree of clonotype sharing among donors. Rarefaction of sorted-subset datasets indicated incomplete sequencing despite the large sequencing depth.

TCR CDR3 regions were amplified from genomic DNA by multiplex PCR using the deep immunoSEQ assay. Extracted genomic DNA from each cell subset was spread evenly across all wells of several immunoSEQ 96-well plates, with each plate serving as a replicate. For sorted subsets, around 200 ng genomic DNA, equal to about 30,000 T cell genomes, was loaded into each replicate PCR. Purified libraries were measured with a Qubit 3.0 fluorometer, size-checked on a Bioanalyzer 2100, and measured again with the KAPA Library Quantification kit. A separate single-read 150-cycle Illumina NextSeq 550 flow cell was used to sequence each immunoSEQ 96-well plate. On the study's bioinformatics: The immunoSEQ output contained only junctional sequences without quality scores, so filtering could not match that applied to full-length reads. To assign V/J genes and CDR3, sequences were annotated using PyIR, a Python wrapper for IgBLAST v1.9, with IMGT germline references. Reads were removed for weak V/J assignments (E-value above 1e-6), missing CDR3, stop codons, out-of-frame junctions, or ambiguous translated residues. A V3J clonotype was defined by an identical inferred V gene, J gene, and CDR3 amino acid sequence. To compute the percentage overlap between repertoires, the number of shared unique clonotypes was divided by the size of the smaller repertoire. Repertoire richness was assessed with RTK rarefaction, the Chao1 estimator, and Recon v2.1 estimates of unobserved clonotypes. Generation probabilities for all TCRbeta clonotypes obtained by the gDNA method from a handful of donors were computed using OLGA. Sourced from immuneACCESS, this table was stored by TCRdb with only in-frame sequences that have V and J called. A share of the clones is absent; for the studies checked, an unresolved V gene accounts for under half, and the remainder has no known explanation. Clone size and V and J calls were adopted from that table, with D and trimming inferred from the DNA. The sample table lists about 2.4 million clones, more than 90% of them with a count of one. The top ten hold around 0.14% of the sample.

The sample taken for sequencing was naive CD4+ T cells sorted from blood. The cell subset or site label, as the study defines it: CD45RA+ positively selected. Recombination connected TRBV5-3 to TRBJ1-2; no confident D gene assignment can be made. TRBV5-3 is an ORF, with its function uncertain. This TCR came from a man between 18 and 29 years old in good health. The CDR3 in this case is CARSPKAGVYGYTF. The sequenced DNA is TGTGCCAGAAGCCCCAAGGCTGGAGTCTATGGCTACACCTTC.